One sample yielded the 16 T cell receptor beta chains listed below, sequenced in a study of monozygotic twins with inflammatory bowel disease. Using the 5' RACE reads, TCRdb records one entry per CDR3 protein without DNA. Listed are around 380,000 distinct CDR3 sequences; around 2.3% falls within the top ten. Source material: blood. All receptors derive from a human donor with ulcerative colitis or Crohn's disease, or a healthy co-twin of an affected twin (not recorded which).

J is TRBJ2-3 and V is TRBV13; TCRdb returns TRBD2, unconfirmable since there is no DNA. The CDR3 has 17 amino acids. The germline V gene has CDR1 PRHDT and CDR2 FYEKMQ (reference sequence). The CDR3 loop is CASSLLKRPGMTDTQYF.

The CDR3 sequence: CASSEGSLGTDTQYF. The J gene is TRBJ2-3, the V gene TRBV10-2. The CDR3 extends over 15 amino acids. Germline V CDR1 and CDR2: WSHSY, SAAADI.

This chain joins TRBV2 and TRBJ2-7; lacking DNA, the TRBD2 call made by TCRdb goes unchecked. The germline CDR1 and CDR2 sequences are SNHLY and FYNNEI. The CDR3 totals 15 residues. The CDR3 here is CASSVRSGSTYEQYF. Full variable domain (outside the CDR3, taken from reference TRBV2 and TRBJ2-7): EPEVTQTPSHQVTQMGQEVILRCVPISNHLYFYWYRQILGQKVEFLVSFYNNEISEKSEIFDDQFSVERPDGSNFTLKIRSTKLEDSAMYFCASSVRSGSTYEQYFGPGTRLTVT.

The chain recombines TRBV6-2 or TRBV6-3 with TRBJ1-2. The V gene's germline CDR1 is MNHEY and CDR2 SVGEGT. This CDR3 is built from 16 residues. Here the CDR3 reads CASSYSRGSTNYGYTF.

The chain uses TRBV5-1 and TRBJ2-1. Germline CDR1 and CDR2: SGHRS and YFSETQ. The CDR3 is 15 residues long. The CDR3 is CASSLGGTTYNEQFF.

The chain carries TRBV7-9 and TRBJ2-7; the D call from TCRdb, TRBD2, cannot be confirmed without DNA. The germline CDR1 and CDR2 sequences are SEHNR and FQNEAQ (reference sequence). The CDR3 runs to 15 residues. CDR3: CASSLLASASYEQYF.

V and J are TRBV6-1 and TRBJ2-7; the D call from TCRdb, TRBD1, cannot be confirmed without DNA. This CDR3 is 15 amino acids long. Germline values: CDR1 MNHNS, CDR2 SASEGT. The CDR3: CASRGRDRGLHEQYF.

The chain couples TRBV29-1 to TRBJ2-5; TCRdb names TRBD2, which stays unverified in the absence of DNA. The CDR3 covers 16 residues. Germline V lookup: CDR1 SQVTM, CDR2 ANQGSEA. The CDR3 sequence is CSVERPSGRFQETQYF.

The genes are TRBV7-2 and TRBJ2-2; no DNA is available, so the TRBD1 call from TCRdb remains unchecked. Germline values: CDR1 SGHTA, CDR2 FQGNSA. CDR3 size: 16 residues. The CDR3 sequence is CASPVQGADHTGELFF.

The chain has TRBV5-1 and TRBJ1-6; TCRdb's D call, TRBD1, is unchecked because there is no DNA. This CDR3 is built from 15 residues. Germline V gene sequence: CDR1 SGHRS, CDR2 YFSETQ. The CDR3 reads CASRIGQGGNSPLHF.

This CDR3 is CASSRAPGTPEAISYEQYF. This rearrangement joins TRBV11-2 to TRBJ2-7; the D call from TCRdb, TRBD1, cannot be confirmed without DNA. This CDR3 is built from 19 residues. Germline V lookup: CDR1 SGHAT, CDR2 FQNNGV. Full variable domain (outside the CDR3, taken from reference TRBV11-2 and TRBJ2-7): EAGVAQSPRYKIIEKRQSVAFWCNPISGHATLYWYQQILGQGPKLLIQFQNNGVVDDSQLPKDRFSAERLKGVDSTLKIQPAKLEDSAVYLCASSRAPGTPEAISYEQYFGPGTRLTVT.

The chain employs TRBV25-1 and TRBJ2-1; TCRdb gives TRBD1 as the D gene, but with no DNA this cannot be confirmed. Germline V gene lookup returns CDR1 MGHDK and CDR2 SYGVNS. The length of the CDR3 is 19 residues. The CDR3 spells CASSEYDGPGTDVYNEQFF.

The rearrangement joins TRBV21-1 to TRBJ2-6; TCRdb's D gene call, TRBD1, goes unchecked for lack of DNA. TRBV21-1 is a pseudogene. The length of the CDR3 is 17 residues. This CDR3 reads CASSKVLWVPGANVLTF.

The V gene is TRBV24-1, the J gene TRBJ2-3. Germline loops: CDR1 KGHDR, CDR2 SFDVKD. The CDR3 has 14 residues. This CDR3 is CATSDHGGTDTQYF.

The V gene is TRBV6-1, the J gene TRBJ2-5. CDR1 and CDR2 (germline): MNHNS, SASEGT. The CDR3 spans 14 residues. CDR3: CASKTSPAQETQYF.

The chain employs TRBV20-1 and TRBJ2-5; with no DNA, the TCRdb D assignment of TRBD2 cannot be verified. Germline values: CDR1 DFQATT, CDR2 SNEGSKA (reference sequence). The CDR3 runs 18 residues. CDR3 amino acids: CSARLTSGRPSFQETQYF.